These 4 T cell receptor beta chains were all obtained from the same sample, sequenced in a study of T cell repertoires in cytomegalovirus infection. Their antigen targets remain unknown. TCRdb fed the reads into MiXCR, producing one record per CDR3 protein. The sample yields about 700,000 distinct CDR3 sequences, about 30% seen once. The sequencing here drew on cultured PBMCs, taken from culture after CMV antigen stimulation. These receptors originate from a human donor in good health (CMV status not recorded). Some clones in this sample may be carry-over from other donors' samples.

This clonotype was observed a handful of times. The chain is built from TRBV7-4 and TRBJ1-1; 8 positions match TRBD1. Germline V gene sequence: CDR1 SGHVT, CDR2 SQSDAQ. The CDR3 loop spans 13 amino acids. J was trimmed by 4 bases and V by 7 bases; bases with no gene match: 5. CDR3 DNA: TGTGCCAGCACCCGTCAGGGGGCCACTGAAGCTTTCTTT. This codes for CASTRQGATEAFF.

The chain's CDR3 is CASSRDSNSYNEQFF. The CDR3 DNA follows: TGTGCCAGCAGCAGGGACAGCAACTCCTACAATGAGCAGTTCTTC. The chain carries TRBV2 and TRBJ2-1; TRBD1 matches 7 bases. CDR3 size: 15 residues. The germline V gene has CDR1 SNHLY and CDR2 FYNNEI. Losses at the gene ends were 6 bases for V and 0 bases for J; bases not matched to a gene: 5. The full variable domain, with the rest looked up from reference TRBV2 and TRBJ2-1, is EPEVTQTPSHQVTQMGQEVILRCVPISNHLYFYWYRQILGQKVEFLVSFYNNEISEKSEIFDDQFSVERPDGSNFTLKIRSTKLEDSAMYFCASSRDSNSYNEQFFGPGTRLTVL.

The V gene is TRBV4-3, the J gene TRBJ2-1; no firm D call. The CDR3 runs to 16 residues. Germline V gene data show CDR1 as LGHNA and CDR2 as YSLEER. The V end was cut by 0 bases, the J end by 1 base, with 10 bases between. The CDR3 DNA reads TGCGCCAGCAGCCAAGATCTTGACCAGTCCTACAATGAGCAGTTCTTC. Translating gives CASSQDLDQSYNEQFF.

The chain links TRBV6-1 to TRBJ2-5, with 7 bases aligning to TRBD1. Germline V CDR1 and CDR2: MNHNS, SASEGT. With 4 bases clipped from V and 3 bases from J, the junction kept 5 bases outside the gene matches. The CDR3 runs to 14 residues. The CDR3 DNA reads TGTGCCAGCAGTGGACAGGGCCAAAAAGAGACCCAGTACTTC. Translation gives CASSGQGQKETQYF.